The present TCR beta chain was sequenced within a study of shared clonotypes between healthy human individuals. Some clones are missing from TCRdb's copy, which holds only in-frame ones; the method was immunoSEQ multiplex PCR. The sample holds about 680,000 clones, about 91% seen once. Selected positively for CCR7 and CD45RO-negative, naive CD8 cells excluded terminally differentiated effector memory CD45RA+ cells. CDR1 is MNHEY and CDR2 is SMNVEV in the germline V gene (reference sequence). V gave up 5 bases and J gave up 4 bases; unmatched junction bases: 7. The CDR3 runs 15 residues. Sequencing was carried out using naive CD8+ T cells sorted from blood. The J gene is TRBJ2-1, the V gene TRBV27; TRBD1 matches 8 bases. The origin of this receptor is a man aged 25 to 40 in good health. This CDR3 reads CASSTGGPRYNEQFF. CDR3 nucleotide sequence: TGTGCCAGCAGTACAGGGGGACCCCGTTACAATGAGCAGTTCTTC.